A selection of T cell receptor beta chains follows, all from one sample in a study of naive and memory T cell subsets. TCRdb re-called the UMI-ligation and nested PCR reads through MiXCR, storing one row per CDR3 protein. Found here are under 150,000 distinct CDR3 sequences, about a fifth of them singletons; the top ten hold about 0.63%. Sequences were obtained from naive CD8+ T cells from blood. The source is a human donor in good health. Each CDR3 is given without its conserved first and last residue. The D gene is left open where the match is weak.

TRBV28 . ASSFWVDGYT
TRBV28 . ASSLARQTPQPQH
TRBV28 . ASSLEFGQPQH
TRBV6-5 . ASSYTPTPGPAYEQY
TRBV6-2/TRBV6-3 . ASSLPPRRVANYGYT
TRBV7-2 TRBD1 ASSRDSQYYT
TRBV7-9 . ASSLAPRLDEQY
TRBV29-1 . SVNEVEGHYGYT
TRBV14 . ASSQTRDYNEQF
TRBV9 TRBD2 ASSVVASGMTSDEQF
TRBV3-1 TRBD2 ASSPGAGNYNEQF
TRBV7-2 . ASSLTEDYNEQF
TRBV27 TRBD1 ASSLGTGLSNEQF
TRBV6-2/TRBV6-3 TRBD1 ASSGGQPNNEQF
TRBV20-1 TRBD1 SARGQGLFNIQY
TRBV20-1 TRBD1 SAPPDRSNQETQY
TRBV30 . AWSVEGYTEAF
TRBV6-2/TRBV6-3 . ASVGSFDTQY
TRBV30 . AWSVLSGNTEAF
TRBV14 TRBD2 ASSQVAGPEGTDTQY
TRBV14 TRBD2 ASSQVAGGPWNEQF
TRBV9 TRBD2 ASSPWGGDDDNEQF
TRBV15 . ATSRDRGADEQY
TRBV4-3 . ASSQYHGGYEQY
TRBV4-1 . ASSQEEESWTGELF
TRBV30 . AWSQKLLNYEQY
TRBV6-1 . ASRGPPNEQF
TRBV9 TRBD1 ASSGVDRAYSYEQY